The following is a TCR beta chain sequence with its context. Only in-frame clones appear in the TCRdb table, and some are missing; sequencing was by immunoSEQ multiplex PCR. The sample has about 250,000 clones; roughly four fifths are singletons. This sample was taken from a study of blood T cell repertoires in COVID-19. Study-wide background: PBMCs, B-cell-depleted T cells, or T cells provided the cDNA or gDNA that made up the material.

This clonotype originated in a woman aged 65 to 85 with acute or convalescent COVID-19. The sequenced material came from peripheral blood.

The CDR3 DNA follows: TGTGCCATCAGTGGGGGAGGGGGTAATTCACCCCTCCACTTT. Translating gives CAISGGGGNSPLHF. This chain uses TRBV10-3 with TRBJ1-6, with a possible D match to TRBD1 (6 bases). Trimming shortened V by 4 bases and J by 6 bases, and 10 bases separated the two germline ends. The CDR3 is made up of 14 amino acids. From germline, CDR1 is ENHRY and CDR2 SYGVKD.